This T cell receptor beta chain was identified during a study of shared clonotypes between healthy human individuals. In its sample, this clone was seen a few times. This same CDR3 is encoded by further DNA sequences in the sample. The assay was immunoSEQ multiplex PCR, and TCRdb's table has in-frame clones only and misses some. This table holds some 1,100,000 clones, approximately 80% found once. The germline V gene has CDR1 MDHEN and CDR2 SYDVKM. Deletions cut 3 bases from V and 7 bases from J, with 6 bases between. The CDR3 runs to 11 residues. The sample consisted of memory CD4+ T cells from PBMCs. The subset denotes: CD45RA-negative fraction. The rearrangement joins TRBV28 to TRBJ1-1; the D is unclear. This TCR was sampled from a man younger than 30 in good health. Some clones in this sample may be carry-over from other donors' samples. The CDR3 spells CASSLGGEAFF. CDR3 nucleotides: TGTGCCAGCAGTTTGGGAGGTGAAGCTTTCTTT.